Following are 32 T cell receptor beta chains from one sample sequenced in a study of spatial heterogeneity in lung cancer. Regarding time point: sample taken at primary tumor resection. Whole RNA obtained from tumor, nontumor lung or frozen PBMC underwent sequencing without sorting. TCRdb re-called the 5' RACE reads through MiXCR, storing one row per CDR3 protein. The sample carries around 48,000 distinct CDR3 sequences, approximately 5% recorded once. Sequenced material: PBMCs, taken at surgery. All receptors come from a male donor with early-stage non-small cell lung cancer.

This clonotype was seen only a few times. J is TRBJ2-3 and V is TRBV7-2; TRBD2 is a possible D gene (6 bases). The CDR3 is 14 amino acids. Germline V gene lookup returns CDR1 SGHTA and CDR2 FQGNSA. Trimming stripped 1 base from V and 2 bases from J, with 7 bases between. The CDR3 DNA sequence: TGTGCCAGCAGCTTAGAGCGGGCCACAGATACGCAGTATTTT. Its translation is CASSLERATDTQYF.

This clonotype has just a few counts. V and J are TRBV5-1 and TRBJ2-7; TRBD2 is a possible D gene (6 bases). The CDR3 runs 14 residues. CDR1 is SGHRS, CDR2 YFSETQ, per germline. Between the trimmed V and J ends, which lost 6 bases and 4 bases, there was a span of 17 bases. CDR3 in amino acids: CASMKGGSRYEQYF. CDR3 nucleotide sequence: TGCGCCAGCATGAAAGGAGGGAGCAGATACGAGCAGTACTTC. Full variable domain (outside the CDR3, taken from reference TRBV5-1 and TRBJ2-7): KAGVTQTPRYLIKTRGQQVTLSCSPISGHRSVSWYQQTPGQGLQFLFEYFSETQRNKGNFPGRFSGRQFSNSRSEMNVSTLELGDSALYLCASMKGGSRYEQYFGPGTRLTVT.

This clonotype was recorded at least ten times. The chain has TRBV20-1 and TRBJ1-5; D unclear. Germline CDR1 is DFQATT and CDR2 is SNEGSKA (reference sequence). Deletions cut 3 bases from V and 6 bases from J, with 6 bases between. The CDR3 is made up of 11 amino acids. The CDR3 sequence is CSARQSQPQHF. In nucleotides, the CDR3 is TGCAGTGCTAGGCAAAGTCAGCCCCAGCATTTT.

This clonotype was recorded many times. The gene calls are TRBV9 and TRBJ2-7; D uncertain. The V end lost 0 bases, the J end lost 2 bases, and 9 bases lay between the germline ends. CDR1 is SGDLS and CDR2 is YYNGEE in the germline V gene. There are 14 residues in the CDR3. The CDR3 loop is CASSVAPGTYEQYF. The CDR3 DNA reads TGTGCCAGCAGCGTAGCTCCAGGTACCTACGAGCAGTACTTC.

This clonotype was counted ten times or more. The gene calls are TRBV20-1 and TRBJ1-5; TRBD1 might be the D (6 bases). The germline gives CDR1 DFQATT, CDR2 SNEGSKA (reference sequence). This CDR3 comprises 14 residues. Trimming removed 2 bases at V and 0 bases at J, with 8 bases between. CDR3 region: CSARTGYSNQPQHF. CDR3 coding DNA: TGCAGTGCTAGAACAGGGTATAGCAATCAGCCCCAGCATTTT.

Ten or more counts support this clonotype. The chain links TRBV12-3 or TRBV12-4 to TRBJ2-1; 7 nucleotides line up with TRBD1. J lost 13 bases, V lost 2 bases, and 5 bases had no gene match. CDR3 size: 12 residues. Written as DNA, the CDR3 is TGTGCCAGCAGTTTAAGGGGGCGAGCTCAGTTCTTC. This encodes CASSLRGRAQFF.

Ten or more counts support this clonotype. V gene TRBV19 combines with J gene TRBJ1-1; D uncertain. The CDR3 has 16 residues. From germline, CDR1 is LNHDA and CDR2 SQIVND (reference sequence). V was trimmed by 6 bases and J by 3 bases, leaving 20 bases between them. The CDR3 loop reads CASRRAQLEGDTEAFF. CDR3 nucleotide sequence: TGTGCCAGTAGAAGGGCCCAACTCGAAGGAGACACTGAAGCTTTCTTT.

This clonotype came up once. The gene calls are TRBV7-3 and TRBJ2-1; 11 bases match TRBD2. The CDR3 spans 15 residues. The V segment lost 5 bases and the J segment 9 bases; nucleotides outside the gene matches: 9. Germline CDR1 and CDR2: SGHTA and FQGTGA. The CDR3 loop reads CASSPTGTSGVEQFF. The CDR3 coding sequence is TGTGCCAGCAGCCCAACCGGGACTAGCGGCGTTGAGCAGTTCTTC.

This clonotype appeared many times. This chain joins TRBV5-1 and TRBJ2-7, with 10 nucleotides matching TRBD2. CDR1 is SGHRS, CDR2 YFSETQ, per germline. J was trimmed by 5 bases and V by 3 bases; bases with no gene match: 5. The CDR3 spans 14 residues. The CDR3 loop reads CASSSSSGRNEQYF. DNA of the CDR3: TGCGCCAGCAGCTCATCTAGCGGGAGAAACGAGCAGTACTTC. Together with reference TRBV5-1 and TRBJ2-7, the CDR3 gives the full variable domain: KAGVTQTPRYLIKTRGQQVTLSCSPISGHRSVSWYQQTPGQGLQFLFEYFSETQRNKGNFPGRFSGRQFSNSRSEMNVSTLELGDSALYLCASSSSSGRNEQYFGPGTRLTVT.

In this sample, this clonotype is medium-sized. The CDR3 loop reads CASSLDRVAGTQYF. DNA for the CDR3: TGTGCCAGCAGCTTAGATCGTGTGGCAGGGACGCAGTATTTT. V is TRBV11-2 and J is TRBJ2-3; D perhaps matches TRBD1 (5 bases). V lost 0 bases and J 9 bases, leaving 13 bases between the germline ends. CDR1 and CDR2 (germline): SGHAT, FQNNGV. CDR3 length: 14 residues.

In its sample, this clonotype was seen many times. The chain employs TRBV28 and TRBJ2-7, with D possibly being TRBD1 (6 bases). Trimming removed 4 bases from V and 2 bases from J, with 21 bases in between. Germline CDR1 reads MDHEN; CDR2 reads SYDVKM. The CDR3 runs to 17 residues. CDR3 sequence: CASSSPERTATPYEQYF. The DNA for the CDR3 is TGTGCCAGCAGTTCACCGGAGCGGACAGCTACGCCCTACGAGCAGTACTTC.

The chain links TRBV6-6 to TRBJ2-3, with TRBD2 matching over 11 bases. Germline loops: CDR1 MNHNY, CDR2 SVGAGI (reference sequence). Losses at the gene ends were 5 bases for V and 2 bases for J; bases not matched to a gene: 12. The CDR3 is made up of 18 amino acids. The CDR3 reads CASSRLSGRVGYTDTQYF. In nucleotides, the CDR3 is TGTGCCAGCAGTCGGCTTAGCGGGAGGGTCGGTTACACAGATACGCAGTATTTT.

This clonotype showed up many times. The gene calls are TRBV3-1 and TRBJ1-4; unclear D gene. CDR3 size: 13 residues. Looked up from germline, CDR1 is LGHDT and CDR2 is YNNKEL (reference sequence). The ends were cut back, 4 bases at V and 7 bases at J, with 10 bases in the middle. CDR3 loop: CASSLNIGEKLFF. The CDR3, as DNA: TGTGCCAGCAGCCTCAATATCGGTGAAAAACTGTTTTTT.

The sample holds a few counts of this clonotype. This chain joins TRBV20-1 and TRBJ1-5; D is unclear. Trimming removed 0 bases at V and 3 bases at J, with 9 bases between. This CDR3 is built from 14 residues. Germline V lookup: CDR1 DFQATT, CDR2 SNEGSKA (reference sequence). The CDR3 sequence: CSAREGGLNQPQHF. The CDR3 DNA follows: TGCAGTGCTAGAGAGGGAGGTCTCAATCAGCCCCAGCATTTT.

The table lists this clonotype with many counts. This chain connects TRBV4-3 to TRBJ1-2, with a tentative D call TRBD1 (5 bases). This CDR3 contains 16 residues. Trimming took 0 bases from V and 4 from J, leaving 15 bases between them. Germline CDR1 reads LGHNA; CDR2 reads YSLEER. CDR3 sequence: CASSQDLWQGSYGYTF. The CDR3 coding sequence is TGCGCCAGCAGCCAAGATCTGTGGCAGGGCAGCTATGGCTACACCTTC.

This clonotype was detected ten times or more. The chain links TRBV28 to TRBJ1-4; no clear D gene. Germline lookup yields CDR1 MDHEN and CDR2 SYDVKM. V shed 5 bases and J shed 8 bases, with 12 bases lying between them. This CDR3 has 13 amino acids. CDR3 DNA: TGTGCCAGCAGTGGTACTGGTCTCGAAAAACTGTTTTTT. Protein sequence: CASSGTGLEKLFF.

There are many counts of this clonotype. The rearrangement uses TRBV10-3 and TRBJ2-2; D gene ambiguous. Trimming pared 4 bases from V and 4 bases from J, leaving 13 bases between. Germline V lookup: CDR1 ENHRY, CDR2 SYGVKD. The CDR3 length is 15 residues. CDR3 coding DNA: TGTGCCATCAGTGGACGCCTGACTGGCACCGGGGAGCTGTTTTTT. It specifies CAISGRLTGTGELFF.

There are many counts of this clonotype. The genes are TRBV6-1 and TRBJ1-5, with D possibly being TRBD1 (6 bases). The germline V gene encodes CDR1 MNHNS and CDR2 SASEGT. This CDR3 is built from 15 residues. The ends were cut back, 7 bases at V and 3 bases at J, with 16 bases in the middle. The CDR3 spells CASTPRGQVNQPQHF. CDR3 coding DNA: TGTGCCAGCACCCCCCGGGGGCAGGTCAATCAGCCCCAGCATTTT.

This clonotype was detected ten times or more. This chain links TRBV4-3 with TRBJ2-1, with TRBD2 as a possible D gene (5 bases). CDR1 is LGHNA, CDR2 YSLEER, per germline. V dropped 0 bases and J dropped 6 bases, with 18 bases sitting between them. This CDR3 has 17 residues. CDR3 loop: CASSQDKWRRSGNEQFF. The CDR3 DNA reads TGCGCCAGCAGCCAAGATAAATGGAGGAGGTCCGGCAATGAGCAGTTCTTC.

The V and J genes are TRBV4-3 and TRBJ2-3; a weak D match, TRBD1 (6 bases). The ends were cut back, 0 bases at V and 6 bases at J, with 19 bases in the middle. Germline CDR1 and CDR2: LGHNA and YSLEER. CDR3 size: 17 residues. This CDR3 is CASSQDLGTNIGDTQYF. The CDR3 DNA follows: TGCGCCAGCAGCCAAGATTTAGGGACAAACATAGGGGATACGCAGTATTTT.

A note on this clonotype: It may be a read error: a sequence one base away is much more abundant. The CDR3 loop reads CSAIPGSPTVTDTRYF. The CDR3 nucleotides are TGCAGTGCTATCCCCGGGAGCCCGACAGTCACAGATACGCGGTATTTT. The chain links TRBV20-1 to TRBJ2-3; perhaps TRBD2 as D (6 bases). Per the germline V gene, CDR1 is DFQATT and CDR2 is SNEGSKA (reference sequence). This CDR3 has 16 amino acids.

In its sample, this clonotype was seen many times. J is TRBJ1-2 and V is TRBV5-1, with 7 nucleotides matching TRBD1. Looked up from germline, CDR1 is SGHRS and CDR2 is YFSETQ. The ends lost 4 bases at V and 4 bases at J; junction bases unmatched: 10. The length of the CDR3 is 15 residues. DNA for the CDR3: TGCGCCAGCAGCATATCACAGGGGTCCGGCTATGGCTACACCTTC. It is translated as CASSISQGSGYGYTF. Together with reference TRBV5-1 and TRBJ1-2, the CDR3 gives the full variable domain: KAGVTQTPRYLIKTRGQQVTLSCSPISGHRSVSWYQQTPGQGLQFLFEYFSETQRNKGNFPGRFSGRQFSNSRSEMNVSTLELGDSALYLCASSISQGSGYGYTFGSGTRLTVV.

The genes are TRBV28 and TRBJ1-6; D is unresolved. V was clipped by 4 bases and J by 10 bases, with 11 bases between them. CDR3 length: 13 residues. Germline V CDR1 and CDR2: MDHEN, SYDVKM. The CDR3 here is CASSSPSGSPLHF. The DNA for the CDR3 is TGTGCCAGCAGTTCCCCGTCCGGATCACCCCTCCACTTT.

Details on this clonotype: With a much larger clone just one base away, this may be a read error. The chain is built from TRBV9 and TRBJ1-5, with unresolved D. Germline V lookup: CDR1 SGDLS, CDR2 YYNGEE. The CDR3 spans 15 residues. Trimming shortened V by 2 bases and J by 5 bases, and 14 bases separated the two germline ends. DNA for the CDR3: TGTGCCAGCAGCGTCGGACGGGGAAGAGATCAGCCCCAGCATTTT. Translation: CASSVGRGRDQPQHF.

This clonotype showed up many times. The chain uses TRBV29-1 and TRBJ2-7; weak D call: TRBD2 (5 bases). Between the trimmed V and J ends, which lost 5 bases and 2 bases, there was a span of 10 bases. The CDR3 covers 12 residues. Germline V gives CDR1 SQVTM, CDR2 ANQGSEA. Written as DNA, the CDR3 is TGCAGCGTTTACACGGAGGCCTACGAGCAGTACTTC. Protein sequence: CSVYTEAYEQYF.

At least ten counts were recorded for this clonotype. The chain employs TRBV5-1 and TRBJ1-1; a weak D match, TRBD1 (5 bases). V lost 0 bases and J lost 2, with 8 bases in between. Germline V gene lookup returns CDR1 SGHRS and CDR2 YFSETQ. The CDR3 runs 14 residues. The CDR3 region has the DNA TGCGCCAGCAGCTTGGCGGACACTAACACTGAAGCTTTCTTT. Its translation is CASSLADTNTEAFF. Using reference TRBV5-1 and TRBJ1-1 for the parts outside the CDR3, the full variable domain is KAGVTQTPRYLIKTRGQQVTLSCSPISGHRSVSWYQQTPGQGLQFLFEYFSETQRNKGNFPGRFSGRQFSNSRSEMNVSTLELGDSALYLCASSLADTNTEAFFGQGTRLTVV.

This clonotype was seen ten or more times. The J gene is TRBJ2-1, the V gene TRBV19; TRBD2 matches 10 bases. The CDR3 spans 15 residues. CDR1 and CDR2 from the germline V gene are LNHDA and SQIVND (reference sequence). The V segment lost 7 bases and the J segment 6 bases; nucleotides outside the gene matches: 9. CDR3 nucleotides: TGTGCCAGTACCGCCGGGACTAGCGCTCTCAATGAGCAGTTCTTC. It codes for CASTAGTSALNEQFF.

CDR3 DNA: TGTGCCTGGGAGGGTAGGGAGGACTACGAGCAGTACTTC. Protein product: CAWEGREDYEQYF. The rearrangement uses TRBV30 and TRBJ2-7; perhaps TRBD2 as D (6 bases). The germline CDR1 and CDR2 sequences are GTSNPN and SVGIG (reference sequence). The CDR3 runs to 13 residues. Trimming took 5 bases from V and 3 from J, leaving 14 bases between them.

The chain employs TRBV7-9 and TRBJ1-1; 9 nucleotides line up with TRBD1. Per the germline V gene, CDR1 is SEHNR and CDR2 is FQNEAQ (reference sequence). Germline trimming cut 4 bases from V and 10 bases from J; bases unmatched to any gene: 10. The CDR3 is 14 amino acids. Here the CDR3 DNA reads TGTGCCAGCAGCTCGGGACAGGGTCTCTTCGTAGCTTTCTTT. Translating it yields CASSSGQGLFVAFF.

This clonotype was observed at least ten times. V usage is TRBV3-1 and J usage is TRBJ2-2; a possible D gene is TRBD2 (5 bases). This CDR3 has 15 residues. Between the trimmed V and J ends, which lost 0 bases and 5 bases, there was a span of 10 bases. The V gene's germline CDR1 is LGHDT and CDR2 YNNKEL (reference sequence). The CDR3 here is CASSQEGRATGELFF. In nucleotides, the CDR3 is TGTGCCAGCAGCCAAGAAGGGCGGGCGACCGGGGAGCTGTTTTTT.

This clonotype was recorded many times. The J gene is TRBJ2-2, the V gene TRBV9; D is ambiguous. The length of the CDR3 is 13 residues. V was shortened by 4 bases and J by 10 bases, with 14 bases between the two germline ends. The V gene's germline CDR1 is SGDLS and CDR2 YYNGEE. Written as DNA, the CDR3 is TGTGCCAGCAGCATGACGACTTTAGAGGAGCTGTTTTTT. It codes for CASSMTTLEELFF.

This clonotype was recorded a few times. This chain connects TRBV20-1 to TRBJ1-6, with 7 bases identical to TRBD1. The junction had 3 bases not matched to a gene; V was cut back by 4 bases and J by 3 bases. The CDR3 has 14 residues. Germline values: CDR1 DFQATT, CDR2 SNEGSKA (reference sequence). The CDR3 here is CSATRTGYNSPLHF. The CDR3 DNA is TGCAGTGCTACCCGGACAGGCTATAATTCACCCCTCCACTTT.